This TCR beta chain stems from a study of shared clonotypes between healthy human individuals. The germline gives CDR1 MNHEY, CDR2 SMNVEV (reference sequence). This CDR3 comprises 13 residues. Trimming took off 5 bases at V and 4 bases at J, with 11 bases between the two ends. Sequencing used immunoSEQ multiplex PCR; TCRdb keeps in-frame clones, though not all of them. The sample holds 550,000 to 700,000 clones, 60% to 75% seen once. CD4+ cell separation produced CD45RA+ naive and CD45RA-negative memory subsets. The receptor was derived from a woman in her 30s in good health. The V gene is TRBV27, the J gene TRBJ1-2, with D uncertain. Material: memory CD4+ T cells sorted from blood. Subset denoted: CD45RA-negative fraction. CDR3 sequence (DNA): TGTGCCAGCAGTCCCTACCAAACCTATGGCTACACCTTC. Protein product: CASSPYQTYGYTF.